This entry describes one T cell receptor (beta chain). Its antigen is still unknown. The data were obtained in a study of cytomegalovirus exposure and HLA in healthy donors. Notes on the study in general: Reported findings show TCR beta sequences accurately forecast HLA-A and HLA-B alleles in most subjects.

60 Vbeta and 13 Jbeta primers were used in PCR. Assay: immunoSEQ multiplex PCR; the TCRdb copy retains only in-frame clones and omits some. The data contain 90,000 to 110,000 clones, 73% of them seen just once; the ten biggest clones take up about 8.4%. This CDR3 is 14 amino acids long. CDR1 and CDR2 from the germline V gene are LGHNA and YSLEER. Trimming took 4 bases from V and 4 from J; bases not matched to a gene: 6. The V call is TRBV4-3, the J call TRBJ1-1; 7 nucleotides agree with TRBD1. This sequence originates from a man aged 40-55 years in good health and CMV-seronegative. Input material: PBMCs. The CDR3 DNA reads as TGCGCCAGCAGCCTTGACAGGGCGAGCACTGAAGCTTTCTTT. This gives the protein CASSLDRASTEAFF.